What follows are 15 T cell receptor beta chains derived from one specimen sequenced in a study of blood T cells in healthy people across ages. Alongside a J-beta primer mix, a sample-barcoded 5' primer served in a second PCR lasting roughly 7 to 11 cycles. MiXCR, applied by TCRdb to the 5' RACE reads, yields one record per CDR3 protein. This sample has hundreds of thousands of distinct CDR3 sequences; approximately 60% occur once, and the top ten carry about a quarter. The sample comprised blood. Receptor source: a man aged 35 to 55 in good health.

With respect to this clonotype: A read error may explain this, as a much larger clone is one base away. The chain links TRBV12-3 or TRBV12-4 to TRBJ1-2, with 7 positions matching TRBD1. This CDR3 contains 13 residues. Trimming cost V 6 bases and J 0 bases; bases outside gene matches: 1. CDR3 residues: CASRGTANYGYTF. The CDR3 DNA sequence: TGTGCCAGCAGGGGGACAGCTAACTATGGCTACACCTTC.

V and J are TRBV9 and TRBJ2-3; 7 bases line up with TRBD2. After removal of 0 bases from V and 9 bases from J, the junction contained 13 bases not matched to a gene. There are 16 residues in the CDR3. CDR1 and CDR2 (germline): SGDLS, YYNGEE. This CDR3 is CASSVGSAGAEDTQYF. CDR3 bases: TGTGCCAGCAGCGTAGGCTCGGCGGGAGCCGAAGACACGCAGTATTTT.

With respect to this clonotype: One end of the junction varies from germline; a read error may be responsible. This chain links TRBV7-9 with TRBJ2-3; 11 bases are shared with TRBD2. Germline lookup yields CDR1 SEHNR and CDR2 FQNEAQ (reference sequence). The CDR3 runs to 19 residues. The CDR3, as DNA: TGTGCCGGCAGCCCCCAGACTAGCGGGAAACAATATGGCACAGATACGCAGTATTTT. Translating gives CAGSPQTSGKQYGTDTQYF.

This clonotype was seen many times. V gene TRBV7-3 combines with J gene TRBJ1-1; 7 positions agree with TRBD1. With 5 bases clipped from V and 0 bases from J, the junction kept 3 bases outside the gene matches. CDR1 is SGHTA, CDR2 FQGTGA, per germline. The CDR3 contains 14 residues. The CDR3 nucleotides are TGTGCCAGCAGCCTAGACAGGGTGAACACTGAAGCTTTCTTT. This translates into CASSLDRVNTEAFF.

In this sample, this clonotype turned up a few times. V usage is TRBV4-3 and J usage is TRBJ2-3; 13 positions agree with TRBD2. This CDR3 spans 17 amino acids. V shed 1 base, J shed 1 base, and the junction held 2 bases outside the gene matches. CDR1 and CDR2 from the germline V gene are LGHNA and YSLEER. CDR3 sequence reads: CASSQGTSGSGTDTQYF. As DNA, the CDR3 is TGCGCCAGCAGCCAAGGGACTAGCGGGAGTGGCACAGATACGCAGTATTTT.

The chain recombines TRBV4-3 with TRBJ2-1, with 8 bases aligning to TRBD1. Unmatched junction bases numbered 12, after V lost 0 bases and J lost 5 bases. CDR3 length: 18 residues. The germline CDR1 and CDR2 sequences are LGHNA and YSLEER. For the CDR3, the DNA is TGCGCCAGCAGCCAAGAACGGGGACAGGAGATGTGGGACAATGAGCAGTTCTTC. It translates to CASSQERGQEMWDNEQFF.

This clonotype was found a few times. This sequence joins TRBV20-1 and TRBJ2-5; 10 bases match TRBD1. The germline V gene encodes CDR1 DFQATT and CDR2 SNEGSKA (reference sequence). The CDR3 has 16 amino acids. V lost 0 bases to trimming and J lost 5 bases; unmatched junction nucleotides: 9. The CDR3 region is CSARDPVTGGLETQYF. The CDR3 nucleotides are TGCAGTGCTAGAGATCCCGTGACAGGGGGCTTGGAGACCCAGTACTTC.

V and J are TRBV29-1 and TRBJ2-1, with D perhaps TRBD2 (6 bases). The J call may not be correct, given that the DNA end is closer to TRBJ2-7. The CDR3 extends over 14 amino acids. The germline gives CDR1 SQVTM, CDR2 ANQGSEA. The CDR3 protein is CSAGGSDQIYEQYF. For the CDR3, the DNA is TGCAGCGCCGGGGGATCTGACCAAATTTACGAGCAGTACTTC.

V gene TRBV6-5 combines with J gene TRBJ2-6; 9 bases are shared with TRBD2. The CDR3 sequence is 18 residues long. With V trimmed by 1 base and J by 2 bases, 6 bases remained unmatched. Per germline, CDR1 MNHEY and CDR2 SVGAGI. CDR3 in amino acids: CASSYLRTSATGANVLTF. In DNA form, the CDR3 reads TGTGCCAGCAGTTACTTGAGGACTAGCGCTACTGGGGCCAACGTCCTGACTTTC.

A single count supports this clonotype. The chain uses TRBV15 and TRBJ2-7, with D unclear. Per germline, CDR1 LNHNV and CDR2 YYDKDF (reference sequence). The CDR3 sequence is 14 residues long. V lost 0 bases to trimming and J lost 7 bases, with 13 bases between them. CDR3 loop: CATSRDYPDNEQYF. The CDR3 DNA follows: TGTGCCACCAGCAGAGATTATCCAGACAATGAGCAGTACTTC.

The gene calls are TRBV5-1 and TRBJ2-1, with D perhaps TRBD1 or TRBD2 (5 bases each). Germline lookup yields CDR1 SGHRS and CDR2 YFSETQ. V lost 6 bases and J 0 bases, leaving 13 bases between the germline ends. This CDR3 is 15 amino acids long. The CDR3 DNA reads TGCGCCAGCAATGCTGGGGGTAACTCCTACAATGAGCAGTTCTTC. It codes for CASNAGGNSYNEQFF.

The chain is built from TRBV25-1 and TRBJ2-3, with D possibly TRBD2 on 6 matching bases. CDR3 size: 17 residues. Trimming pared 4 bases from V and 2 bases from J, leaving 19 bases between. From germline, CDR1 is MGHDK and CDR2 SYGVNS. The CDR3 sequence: CASSGRKMAGPTDTQYF. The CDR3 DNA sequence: TGTGCCAGCAGTGGACGGAAGATGGCGGGGCCCACAGATACGCAGTATTTT.

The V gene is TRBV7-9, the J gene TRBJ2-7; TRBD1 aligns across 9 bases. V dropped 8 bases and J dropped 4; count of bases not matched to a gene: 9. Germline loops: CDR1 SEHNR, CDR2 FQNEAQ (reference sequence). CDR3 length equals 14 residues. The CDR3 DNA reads TGTGCCAGCTACCGGACAGGGGTCACGTACGAGCAGTACTTC. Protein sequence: CASYRTGVTYEQYF.

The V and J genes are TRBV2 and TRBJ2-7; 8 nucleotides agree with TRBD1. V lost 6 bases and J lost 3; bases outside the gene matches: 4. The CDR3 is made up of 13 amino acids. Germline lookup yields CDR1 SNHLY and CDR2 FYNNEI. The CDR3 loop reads CASSKTGDYEQYF. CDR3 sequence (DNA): TGTGCCAGCAGCAAGACAGGGGACTACGAGCAGTACTTC.

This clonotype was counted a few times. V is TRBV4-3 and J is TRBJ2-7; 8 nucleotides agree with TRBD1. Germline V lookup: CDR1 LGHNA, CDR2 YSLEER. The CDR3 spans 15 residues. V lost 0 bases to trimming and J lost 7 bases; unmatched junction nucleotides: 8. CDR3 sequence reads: CASSQEEAGGNEQYF. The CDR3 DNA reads TGCGCCAGCAGCCAAGAGGAGGCAGGGGGCAATGAGCAGTACTTC.